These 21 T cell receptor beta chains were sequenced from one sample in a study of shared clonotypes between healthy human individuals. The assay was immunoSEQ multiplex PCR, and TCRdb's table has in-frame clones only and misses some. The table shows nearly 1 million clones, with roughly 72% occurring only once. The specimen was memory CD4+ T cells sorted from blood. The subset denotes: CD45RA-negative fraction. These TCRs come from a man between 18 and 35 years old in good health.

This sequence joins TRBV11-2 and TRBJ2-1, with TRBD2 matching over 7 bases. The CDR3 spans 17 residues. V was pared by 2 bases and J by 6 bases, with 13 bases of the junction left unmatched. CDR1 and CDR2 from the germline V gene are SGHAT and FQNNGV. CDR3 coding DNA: TGTGCCAGCAGCTTATTGCACAGCTATAGCGGGCCCAATGAGCAGTTCTTC. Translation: CASSLLHSYSGPNEQFF.

In nucleotides, the CDR3 is TGTGCCAGCAGAACGGGACAGGGGAGCACCGGGGAGCTGTTTTTT. Translated, it gives CASRTGQGSTGELFF. The chain has TRBV7-2 and TRBJ2-2; TRBD1 agrees at 10 bases. The length of the CDR3 is 15 residues. Germline CDR1 is SGHTA and CDR2 is FQGNSA. V was pared by 6 bases and J by 4 bases, with 5 bases of the junction left unmatched.

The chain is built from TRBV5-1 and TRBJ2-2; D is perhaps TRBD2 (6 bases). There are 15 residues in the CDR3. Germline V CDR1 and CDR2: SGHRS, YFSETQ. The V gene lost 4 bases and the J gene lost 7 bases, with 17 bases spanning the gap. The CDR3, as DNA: TGCGCCAGCAGCCCCCGTCGGGGGAGTTACGGGGAGCTGTTTTTT. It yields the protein CASSPRRGSYGELFF.

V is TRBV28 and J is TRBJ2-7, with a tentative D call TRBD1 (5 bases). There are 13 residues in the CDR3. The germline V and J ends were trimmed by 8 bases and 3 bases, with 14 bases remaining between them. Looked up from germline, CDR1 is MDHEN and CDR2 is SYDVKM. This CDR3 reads CASCQGNLYEQYF. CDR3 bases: TGTGCCAGCTGCCAGGGAAACCTCTACGAGCAGTACTTC. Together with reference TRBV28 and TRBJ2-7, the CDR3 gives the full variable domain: DVKVTQSSRYLVKRTGEKVFLECVQDMDHENMFWYRQDPGLGLRLIYFSYDVKMKEKGDIPEGYSVSREKKERFSLILESASTNQTSMYLCASCQGNLYEQYFGPGTRLTVT.

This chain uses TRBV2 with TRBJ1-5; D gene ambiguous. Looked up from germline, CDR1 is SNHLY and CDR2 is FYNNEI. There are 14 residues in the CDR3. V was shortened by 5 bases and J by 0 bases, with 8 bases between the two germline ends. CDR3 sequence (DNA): TGTGCCAGCAGTACAGATTATAGCAATCAGCCCCAGCATTTT. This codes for CASSTDYSNQPQHF.

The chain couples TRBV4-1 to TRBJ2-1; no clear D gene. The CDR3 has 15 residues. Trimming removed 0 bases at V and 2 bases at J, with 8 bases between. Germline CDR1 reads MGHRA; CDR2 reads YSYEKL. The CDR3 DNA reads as TGCGCCAGCAGCCAAGATAGGGCGACCTACAATGAGCAGTTCTTC. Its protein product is CASSQDRATYNEQFF.

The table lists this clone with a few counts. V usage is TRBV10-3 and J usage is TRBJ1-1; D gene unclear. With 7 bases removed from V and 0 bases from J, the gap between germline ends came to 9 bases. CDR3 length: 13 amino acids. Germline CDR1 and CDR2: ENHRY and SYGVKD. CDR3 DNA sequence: TGTGCCATCACCCAGAACTTGAACACTGAAGCTTTCTTT. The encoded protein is CAITQNLNTEAFF.

The CDR3, as DNA: TGTGCCAGCAGTTTGCACAGCCCGGGTCAGCCCCAGCATTTT. Translated, it gives CASSLHSPGQPQHF. The chain couples TRBV28 to TRBJ1-5; D call uncertain. The CDR3 totals 14 residues. The germline V and J ends were trimmed by 3 bases and 6 bases, with 12 bases remaining between them. CDR1 is MDHEN, CDR2 SYDVKM, per germline.

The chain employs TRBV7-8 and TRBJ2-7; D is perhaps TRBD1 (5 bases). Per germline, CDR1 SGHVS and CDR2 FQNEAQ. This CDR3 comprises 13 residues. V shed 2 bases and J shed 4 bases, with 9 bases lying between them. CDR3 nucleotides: TGTGCCAGCAGCTTAACCCAGGGATACGAGCAGTACTTC. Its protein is CASSLTQGYEQYF.

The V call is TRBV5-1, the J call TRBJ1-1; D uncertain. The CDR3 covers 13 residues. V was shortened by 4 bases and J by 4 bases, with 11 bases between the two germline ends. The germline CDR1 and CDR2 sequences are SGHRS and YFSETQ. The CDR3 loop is CASSPGGSTEAFF. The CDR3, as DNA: TGCGCCAGCAGCCCCGGAGGATCCACTGAAGCTTTCTTT.

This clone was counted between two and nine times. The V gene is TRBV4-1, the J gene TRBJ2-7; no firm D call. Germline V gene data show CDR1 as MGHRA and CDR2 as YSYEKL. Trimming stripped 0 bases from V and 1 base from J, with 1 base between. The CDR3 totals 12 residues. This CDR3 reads CASSQDSYEQYF. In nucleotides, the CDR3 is TGCGCCAGCAGCCAAGATTCCTACGAGCAGTACTTC.

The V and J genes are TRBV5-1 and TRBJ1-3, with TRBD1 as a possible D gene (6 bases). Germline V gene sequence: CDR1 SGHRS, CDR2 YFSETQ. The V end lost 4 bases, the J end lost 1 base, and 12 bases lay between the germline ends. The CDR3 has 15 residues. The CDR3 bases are TGCGCCAGCAGCATTGGGACAATTTCTGGAAACACCATATATTTT. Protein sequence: CASSIGTISGNTIYF.

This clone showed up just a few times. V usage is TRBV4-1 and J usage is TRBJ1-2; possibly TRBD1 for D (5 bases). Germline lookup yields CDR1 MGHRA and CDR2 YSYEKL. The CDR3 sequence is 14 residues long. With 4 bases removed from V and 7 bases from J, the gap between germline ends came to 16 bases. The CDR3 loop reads CASSRSGTHIGYTF. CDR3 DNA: TGCGCCAGCAGCCGCTCCGGGACCCACATTGGCTACACCTTC.

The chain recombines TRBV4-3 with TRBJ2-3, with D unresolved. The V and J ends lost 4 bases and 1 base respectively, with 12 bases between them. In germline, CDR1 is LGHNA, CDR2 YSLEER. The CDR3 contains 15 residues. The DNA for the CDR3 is TGCGCCAGCAGCCGTCGAGCTGGGGGCACAGATACGCAGTATTTT. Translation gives CASSRRAGGTDTQYF.

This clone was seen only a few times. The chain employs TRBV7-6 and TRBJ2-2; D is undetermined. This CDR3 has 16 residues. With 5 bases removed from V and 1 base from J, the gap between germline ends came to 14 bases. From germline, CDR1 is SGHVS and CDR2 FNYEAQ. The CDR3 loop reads CASSPGRIGNTGELFF. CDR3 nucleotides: TGTGCCAGCAGCCCTGGGCGAATCGGGAACACCGGGGAGCTGTTTTTT. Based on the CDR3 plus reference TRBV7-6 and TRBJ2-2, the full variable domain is GAGVSQSPRYKVTKRGQDVALRCDPISGHVSLYWYRQALGQGPEFLTYFNYEAQQDKSGLPNDRFSAERPEGSISTLTIQRTEQRDSAMYRCASSPGRIGNTGELFFGEGSRLTVL.

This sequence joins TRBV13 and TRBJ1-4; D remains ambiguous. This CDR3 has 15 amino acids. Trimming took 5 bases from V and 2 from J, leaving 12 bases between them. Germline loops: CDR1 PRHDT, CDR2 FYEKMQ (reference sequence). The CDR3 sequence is CASSRRGGTNEKLFF. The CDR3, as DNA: TGTGCCAGCAGCCGCCGGGGTGGCACTAATGAAAAACTGTTTTTT.

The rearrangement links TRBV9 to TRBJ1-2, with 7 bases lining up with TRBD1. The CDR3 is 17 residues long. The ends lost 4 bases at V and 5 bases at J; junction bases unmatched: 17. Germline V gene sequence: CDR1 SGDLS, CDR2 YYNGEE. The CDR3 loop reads CASSSGDRPPSGYGYTF. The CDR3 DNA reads TGTGCCAGCAGCAGTGGGGACAGACCCCCATCAGGTTATGGCTACACCTTC. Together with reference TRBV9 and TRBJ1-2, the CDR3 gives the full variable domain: DSGVTQTPKHLITATGQRVTLRCSPRSGDLSVYWYQQSLDQGLQFLIQYYNGEERAKGNILERFSAQQFPDLHSELNLSSLELGDSALYFCASSSGDRPPSGYGYTFGSGTRLTVV.

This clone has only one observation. CDR3 nucleotides: TGTGCCAGCAGCCGGGCGGGTTCGACAGATACGCAGTATTTT. Translated: CASSRAGSTDTQYF. This chain links TRBV28 with TRBJ2-3; possible D gene TRBD2, 5 bases. CDR1 and CDR2 (germline): MDHEN, SYDVKM. The V end lost 6 bases, the J end lost 3 bases, and 13 bases lay between the germline ends. The length of the CDR3 is 14 residues.

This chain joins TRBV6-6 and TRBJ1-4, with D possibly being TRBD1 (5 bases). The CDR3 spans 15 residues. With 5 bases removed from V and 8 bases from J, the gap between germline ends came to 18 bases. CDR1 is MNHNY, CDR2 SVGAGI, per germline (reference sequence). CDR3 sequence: CASSPTRGGSEKLFF. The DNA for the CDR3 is TGTGCCAGCAGTCCGACCCGGGGGGGGTCGGAAAAACTGTTTTTT.

CDR3 loop: CASSQVSTLANGPLHF. The CDR3 coding sequence is TGTGCCAGCAGCCAAGTTTCAACCCTCGCCAATGGACCCCTCCACTTT. The chain joins TRBV14 to TRBJ1-6, with D hard to call. CDR3 length equals 16 residues. V dropped 1 base and J dropped 12 bases, with 19 bases sitting between them. CDR1 and CDR2 from the germline V gene are SGHDN and FVKESK.

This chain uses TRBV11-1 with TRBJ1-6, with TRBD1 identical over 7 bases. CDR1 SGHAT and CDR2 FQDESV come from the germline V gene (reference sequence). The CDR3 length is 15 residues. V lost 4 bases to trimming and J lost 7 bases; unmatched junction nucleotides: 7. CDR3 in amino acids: CASSSSDRENSPLHF. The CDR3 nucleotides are TGTGCCAGCAGCTCCAGTGACAGGGAAAATTCACCCCTCCACTTT.